The clone carrying this TCR beta chain was seen at least ten times. The antigen is undetermined. The data originate from a study of T cells after yellow fever vaccination. Study-wide context: Fractions with few cells were prepared using SMART-Seq v4 Ultra Low Input. Study results and caveats: In post-booster samples, most primary-vaccination clones reappeared (approximately 97% CD4, nearly 90% CD8).

CDR1 is LGHNA and CDR2 is YSLEER in the germline V gene. V lost 0 bases and J lost 8, with 17 bases in between. This CDR3 spans 16 amino acids. Template-switching 5'RACE yielded the TCR cDNA; a universal primer site and UMIs were added in the process. TCRdb analysed the 5' RACE reads with MiXCR anew, one entry per CDR3 protein. The sample yields around 530,000 distinct CDR3 sequences, around 16% seen once. This specimen consisted of PBMCs, obtained 5 to 6 days after the first yellow fever vaccination. The chain uses TRBV4-3 and TRBJ2-1; a possible D gene is TRBD2 (7 bases). This TCR derives from a man aged 18 to 29 who received the YFV17D yellow fever vaccine. The CDR3 spells CASSQDWGGGGDEQFF. CDR3 nucleotides: TGCGCCAGCAGCCAAGATTGGGGGGGCGGTGGGGATGAGCAGTTCTTC.